The 2 T cell receptor beta chains below were found in one sample sequenced in a study of monozygotic twins with inflammatory bowel disease. TCRdb re-analyzed the 5' RACE reads; it lists each CDR3 protein once, without DNA. This sample's clone table lists approximately 160,000 distinct CDR3 sequences. The sample taken for sequencing was blood. The receptors stem from a human donor with ulcerative colitis or Crohn's disease, or a healthy co-twin of an affected twin (not recorded which).

The V and J genes are TRBV20-1 and TRBJ2-7; TCRdb names TRBD1, which stays unverified in the absence of DNA. CDR3 size: 12 residues. CDR1 is DFQATT, CDR2 SNEGSKA, per germline (reference sequence). CDR3 protein: CSARSPSYEQYF.

The chain uses TRBV12-3 or TRBV12-4 and TRBJ1-2. The CDR3 runs to 12 residues. CDR3 protein: CASSPDRYGYTF.